What follows is one TCR beta chain and its context. The data are from a study of blood T cell repertoires in COVID-19. Across the study: The cDNA or gDNA used as material had been derived from T cells, B-cell-depleted T cells, or PBMCs.

V gave up 3 bases and J gave up 5 bases; unmatched junction bases: 5. This CDR3 comprises 13 residues. Per germline, CDR1 SQVTM and CDR2 ANQGSEA. TCRdb's table, derived via immunoSEQ multiplex PCR, lists solely in-frame clones and lacks some. The sample includes over 250,000 clones, around 87% of them seen just once. The chain couples TRBV29-1 to TRBJ2-7; the match to TRBD1 covers 9 bases. The TCR was taken from a woman between 50 and 59 years old with acute or convalescent COVID-19. Sequenced: peripheral blood. CDR3 in DNA: TGCAGCGTTGAGAGGGACAGGGTAGACGAGCAGTACTTC. The encoded protein is CSVERDRVDEQYF.